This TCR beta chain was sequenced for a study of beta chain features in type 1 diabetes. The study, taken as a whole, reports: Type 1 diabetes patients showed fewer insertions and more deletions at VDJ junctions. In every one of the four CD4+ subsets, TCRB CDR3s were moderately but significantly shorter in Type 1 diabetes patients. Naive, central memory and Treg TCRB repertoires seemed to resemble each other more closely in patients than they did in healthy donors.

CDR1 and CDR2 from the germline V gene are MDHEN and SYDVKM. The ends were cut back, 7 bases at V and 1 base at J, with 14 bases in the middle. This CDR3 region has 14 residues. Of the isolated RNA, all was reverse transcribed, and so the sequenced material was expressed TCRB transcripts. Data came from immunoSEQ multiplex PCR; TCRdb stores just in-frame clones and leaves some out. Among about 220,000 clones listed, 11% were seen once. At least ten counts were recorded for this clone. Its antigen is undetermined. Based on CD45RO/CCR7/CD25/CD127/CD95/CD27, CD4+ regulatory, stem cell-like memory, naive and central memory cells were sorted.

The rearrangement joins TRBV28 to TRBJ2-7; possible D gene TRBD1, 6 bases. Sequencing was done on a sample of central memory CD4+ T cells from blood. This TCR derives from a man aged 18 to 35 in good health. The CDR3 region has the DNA TGTGCCAGCAACCTCCGGGACACGTCCTACGAGCAGTACTTC. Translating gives CASNLRDTSYEQYF.